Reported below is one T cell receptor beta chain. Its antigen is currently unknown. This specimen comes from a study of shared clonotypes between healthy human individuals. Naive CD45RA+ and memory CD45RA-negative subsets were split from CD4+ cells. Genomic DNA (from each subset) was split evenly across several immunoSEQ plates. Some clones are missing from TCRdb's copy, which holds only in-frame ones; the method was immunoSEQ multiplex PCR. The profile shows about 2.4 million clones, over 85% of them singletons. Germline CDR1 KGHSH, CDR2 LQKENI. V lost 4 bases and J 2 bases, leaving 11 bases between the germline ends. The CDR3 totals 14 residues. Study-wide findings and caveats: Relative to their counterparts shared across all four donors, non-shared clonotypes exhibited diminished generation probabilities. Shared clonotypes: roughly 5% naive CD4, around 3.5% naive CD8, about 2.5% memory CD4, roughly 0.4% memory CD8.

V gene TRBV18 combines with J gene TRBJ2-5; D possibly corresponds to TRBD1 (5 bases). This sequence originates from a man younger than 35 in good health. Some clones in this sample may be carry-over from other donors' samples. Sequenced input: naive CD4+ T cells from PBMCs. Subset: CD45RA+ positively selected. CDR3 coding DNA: TGTGCCAGCTCACGTGGACATCAACAAGAGACCCAGTACTTC. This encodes CASSRGHQQETQYF.